This T cell receptor (beta chain) was retrieved from a study of control samples from healthy donors and cancer patients. V was clipped by 4 bases and J by 0 bases, with 14 bases between them. The CDR3 sequence is 16 residues long. Germline assignment: CDR1 SGHRS and CDR2 YFSETQ. Assay used: immunoSEQ multiplex PCR; TCRdb lists only in-frame clones, some missing. The repertoire holds 40,000 to 60,000 clones, with approximately 83% as singletons. This clone was seen a single time. The TCR was taken from a woman between 45 and 60 years old with lung cancer. The specimen was PBMCs. The V and J genes are TRBV5-1 and TRBJ1-3, with D possibly matching TRBD1 (5 bases). The CDR3 DNA reads TGCGCCAGCAGCAATCCATCAGGGAACTCTGGAAACACCATATATTTT. Its protein product is CASSNPSGNSGNTIYF.